These T cell receptor beta chains were read from a single sample in a study of T cells after yellow fever vaccination. In TCRdb, the 5' RACE reads were re-called with MiXCR into one record per CDR3 protein. The sample gives 500,000 to 650,000 distinct CDR3 sequences, about 17% of which show up once; 15% to 20% is in the top ten. The sample in question was PBMCs, obtained roughly 5 days after the first yellow fever vaccination. The source is a man aged 18-30 years who received the YFV17D yellow fever vaccine. The CDR3 runs from the conserved cysteine through the conserved F or W. The order of the fields is CDR3 protein, CDR3 DNA, D gene, clone size, J gene, V gene. A D gene is named only where the DNA matches it firmly. Expanded clones get a size class; other rows say once, few or many, or leave the size out.

CDR3 protein: CASSARRGISDTQYF
CDR3 DNA: TGTGCCAGTAGTGCCAGGAGGGGCATCTCAGATACGCAGTATTTT
D gene: .
clone size: .
J gene: TRBJ2-3
V gene: TRBV19

CDR3 protein: CASSPRVTGGLSDTQYF
CDR3 DNA: TGTGCCAGCAGCCCTCGAGTGACAGGGGGACTGTCAGATACGCAGTATTTT
D gene: TRBD1
clone size: .
J gene: TRBJ2-3
V gene: TRBV7-9

CDR3 protein: CASSQAYSGANVLTF
CDR3 DNA: TGCGCCAGCAGCCAAGCGTACTCTGGGGCCAACGTCCTGACTTTC
D gene: .
clone size: once
J gene: TRBJ2-6
V gene: TRBV4-1

CDR3 protein: CASRPSHAGTANTGELFF
CDR3 DNA: TGTGCCAGCAGACCAAGTCACGCCGGGACTGCGAACACCGGGGAGCTGTTTTTT
D gene: .
clone size: many
J gene: TRBJ2-2
V gene: TRBV11-2

CDR3 protein: CASTEYHTEAFF
CDR3 DNA: TGTGCCAGCACCGAGTACCACACTGAAGCTTTCTTT
D gene: .
clone size: few
J gene: TRBJ1-1
V gene: TRBV12-3/TRBV12-4

CDR3 protein: CASSVGYSSYNEKLFF
CDR3 DNA: TGTGCCAGCAGCGTTGGTTATAGCAGTTATAATGAAAAACTGTTTTTT
D gene: .
clone size: few
J gene: TRBJ1-4
V gene: TRBV9

CDR3 protein: CASSFGTGGPSGEQFF
CDR3 DNA: TGTGCCAGCAGCTTTGGAACGGGGGGCCCTTCGGGTGAGCAGTTCTTC
D gene: .
clone size: .
J gene: TRBJ2-1
V gene: TRBV7-8

CDR3 protein: CASSESTGSGGLTQYF
CDR3 DNA: TGCGCCAGCAGTGAGTCGACGGGAAGCGGGGGGCTCACGCAGTATTTT
D gene: TRBD2
clone size: few
J gene: TRBJ2-3
V gene: TRBV10-1

CDR3 protein: CASGMQGGYNEQFF
CDR3 DNA: TGCGCCAGCGGAATGCAAGGGGGATACAATGAGCAGTTCTTC
D gene: .
clone size: .
J gene: TRBJ2-1
V gene: TRBV5-1

CDR3 protein: CATSRFRDRGRRPGELFF
CDR3 DNA: TGTGCCACCAGCAGATTCCGGGACAGGGGGCGAAGACCCGGGGAGCTGTTTTTT
D gene: TRBD1
clone size: .
J gene: TRBJ2-2
V gene: TRBV15

CDR3 protein: CASTLGLAGSYNEQFF
CDR3 DNA: TGTGCCAGCACCCTGGGACTAGCGGGATCCTACAATGAGCAGTTCTTC
D gene: TRBD2
clone size: .
J gene: TRBJ2-1
V gene: TRBV3-1

CDR3 protein: CASSPRGGEDLETQYF
CDR3 DNA: TGTGCCAGCAGCCCTCGGGGGGGCGAGGATCTGGAGACCCAGTACTTC
D gene: TRBD2
clone size: .
J gene: TRBJ2-5
V gene: TRBV7-9

CDR3 protein: CASKGTVTGELFF
CDR3 DNA: TGCGCCAGCAAGGGGACAGTCACCGGGGAGCTGTTTTTT
D gene: TRBD1
clone size: .
J gene: TRBJ2-2
V gene: TRBV5-1

CDR3 protein: CSVARGSEQFF
CDR3 DNA: TGCAGCGTTGCTAGGGGGTCTGAGCAGTTCTTC
D gene: .
clone size: few
J gene: TRBJ2-1
V gene: TRBV29-1

CDR3 protein: CTSSQPMSYEQYF
CDR3 DNA: TGCACCAGCAGCCAACCTATGTCCTACGAGCAGTACTTC
D gene: .
clone size: many
J gene: TRBJ2-7
V gene: TRBV1

CDR3 protein: CASSSTGRDEQFF
CDR3 DNA: TGCGCCAGCAGCTCGACAGGTAGGGATGAGCAGTTCTTC
D gene: .
clone size: few
J gene: TRBJ2-1
V gene: TRBV5-1

CDR3 protein: CASTWTGSEAFF
CDR3 DNA: TGTGCCAGCACTTGGACGGGATCTGAAGCTTTCTTT
D gene: .
clone size: .
J gene: TRBJ1-1
V gene: TRBV6-2/TRBV6-3

CDR3 protein: CASSHLDRVRGYTF
CDR3 DNA: TGTGCCAGCAGCCACTTGGACAGGGTGCGTGGCTACACCTTC
D gene: TRBD1
clone size: few
J gene: TRBJ1-2
V gene: TRBV7-8

CDR3 protein: CASSWTSHTQYF
CDR3 DNA: TGTGCCAGCAGCTGGACTAGCCATACGCAGTATTTT
D gene: TRBD2
clone size: .
J gene: TRBJ2-3
V gene: TRBV5-6

CDR3 protein: CASSLGTVTDTQYF
CDR3 DNA: TGTGCCAGCAGCCTCGGGACAGTCACAGATACGCAGTATTTT
D gene: TRBD1
clone size: .
J gene: TRBJ2-3
V gene: TRBV7-6

CDR3 protein: CASTWDKTNYGYTF
CDR3 DNA: TGTGCCAGTACCTGGGACAAGACTAACTATGGCTACACCTTC
D gene: .
clone size: many
J gene: TRBJ1-2
V gene: TRBV19

CDR3 protein: CASIQGYEQFF
CDR3 DNA: TGTGCCAGCATTCAGGGCTATGAGCAGTTCTTC
D gene: .
clone size: few
J gene: TRBJ2-1
V gene: TRBV27

CDR3 protein: CSVGTDRLNTGELFF
CDR3 DNA: TGCAGCGTTGGGACGGACAGGTTAAACACCGGGGAGCTGTTTTTT
D gene: TRBD1
clone size: many
J gene: TRBJ2-2
V gene: TRBV29-1

CDR3 protein: CSAQIRGRGWYGYTF
CDR3 DNA: TGCAGTGCTCAGATCAGGGGGCGCGGATGGTATGGCTACACCTTC
D gene: TRBD1
clone size: few
J gene: TRBJ1-2
V gene: TRBV20-1

CDR3 protein: CSAQGAGTNNSPLHF
CDR3 DNA: TGCAGTGCTCAGGGGGCGGGGACTAATAATTCACCCCTCCACTTT
D gene: TRBD1
clone size: few
J gene: TRBJ1-6
V gene: TRBV20-1

CDR3 protein: CAISNTDTGELFF
CDR3 DNA: TGTGCCATCAGTAACACAGACACCGGGGAGCTGTTTTTT
D gene: .
clone size: few
J gene: TRBJ2-2
V gene: TRBV10-3

CDR3 protein: CASSDGQFTDTQYF
CDR3 DNA: TGCGCCAGCAGTGACGGACAGTTCACAGATACGCAGTATTTT
D gene: .
clone size: .
J gene: TRBJ2-3
V gene: TRBV5-1

CDR3 protein: CASSLPPGELFF
CDR3 DNA: TGTGCCAGCAGCCTCCCCCCCGGGGAGCTGTTTTTT
D gene: .
clone size: few
J gene: TRBJ2-2
V gene: TRBV7-3

CDR3 protein: CASSLPGAGANVLTF
CDR3 DNA: TGTGCCAGCAGCTTGCCCGGGGCTGGGGCCAACGTCCTGACTTTC
D gene: .
clone size: few
J gene: TRBJ2-6
V gene: TRBV7-2

CDR3 protein: CASSPRQLEKLFF
CDR3 DNA: TGTGCCAGCTCACCACGCCAATTGGAAAAACTGTTTTTT
D gene: .
clone size: .
J gene: TRBJ1-4
V gene: TRBV18

CDR3 protein: CASSGTGRGETQYF
CDR3 DNA: TGTGCCAGCAGCGGCACAGGGAGGGGGGAGACCCAGTACTTC
D gene: .
clone size: few
J gene: TRBJ2-5
V gene: TRBV5-5

CDR3 protein: CASTGVWTTEAFF
CDR3 DNA: TGTGCCAGCACAGGGGTATGGACCACTGAAGCTTTCTTT
D gene: .
clone size: .
J gene: TRBJ1-1
V gene: TRBV28

CDR3 protein: CASSRQDNSPLHF
CDR3 DNA: TGTGCCAGCAGTAGGCAGGATAATTCACCCCTCCACTTT
D gene: .
clone size: many
J gene: TRBJ1-6
V gene: TRBV12-3/TRBV12-4

CDR3 protein: CASGPGGSYEQYF
CDR3 DNA: TGTGCCAGCGGCCCAGGGGGCTCCTACGAGCAGTACTTC
D gene: TRBD1
clone size: many
J gene: TRBJ2-7
V gene: TRBV12-3/TRBV12-4

CDR3 protein: CASSGRLAGGHDEQFF
CDR3 DNA: TGTGCCAGCAGCGGCCGACTAGCGGGGGGGCACGATGAGCAGTTCTTC
D gene: TRBD2
clone size: .
J gene: TRBJ2-1
V gene: TRBV7-9

CDR3 protein: CASNRAFYNEQFF
CDR3 DNA: TGCGCCAGCAACAGGGCTTTCTACAATGAGCAGTTCTTC
D gene: .
clone size: .
J gene: TRBJ2-1
V gene: TRBV10-2